This entry features one T cell receptor beta chain sequence. Its matching antigen is unknown. TCRdb's copy holds only in-frame clones and misses some; the assay was immunoSEQ multiplex PCR. The table has approximately 77,000 clones, 90% to 95% seen once. The data are from a study of OX40 agonist ivuxolimab in advanced cancers. Study results and limitations: Low normalized T-cell clonal expansion also characterized some of the nonresponders. The study found among the lowest clonal expansion in partial responders at 0.1-3.0 mg/kg. Antigen targets of the expanded peripheral T cells went undetermined.

On cycle 4 day 1 and cycle 7 day 1, as well as at baseline, blood was sampled. The specimen was CD4+ or CD8+ T cells sorted from blood, collected in a trial of the OX40 agonist ivuxolimab. This sequence originates from an adult with an advanced solid tumor such as melanoma, head and neck, liver or kidney cancer.

In nucleotides, the CDR3 is TGTGCCAGTAGTATTCGGACAGGGACGGACGAGCAGTACTTC. Translating gives CASSIRTGTDEQYF. The chain is built from TRBV19 and TRBJ2-7; 8 positions agree with TRBD1. Germline CDR1 and CDR2: LNHDA and SQIVND (reference sequence). V dropped 3 bases and J dropped 5; count of bases not matched to a gene: 6. This CDR3 is built from 14 residues.